These T cell receptor beta chains were read from a single sample in a study of cytomegalovirus exposure and HLA in healthy donors. Assay: immunoSEQ multiplex PCR; the TCRdb copy retains only in-frame clones and omits some. This table holds 100,000 or so clones, approximately 80% found once. Sample: PBMCs. All receptors derive from a female donor in good health and CMV-seropositive. Both conserved end residues are part of each CDR3. D genes are given only for firm matches. Rows may omit the clone size; those that give it use once, few, many or a size class.

d_gene	abundance	j_gene	v_gene	CDR3nt	CDR3aa
NA	few	TRBJ2-5	TRBV29-1	TGCAGCGTTGAAGGTCAGCAAGAGACCCAGTACTTC	CSVEGQQETQYF
TRBD2	NA	TRBJ2-1	TRBV5-1	TGCGCCAGCAGCTTGAGCGCTAGCGGGAGTAGTGAGCAGTTCTTC	CASSLSASGSSEQFF
NA	NA	TRBJ1-5	TRBV19	TGTGCCAGTAGTATTGCAGGGGTCAGCAATCAGCCCCAGCATTTT	CASSIAGVSNQPQHF
NA	NA	TRBJ2-1	TRBV27	TGTGCCAGCCTCTCGGGCTACAATGAGCAGTTCTTC	CASLSGYNEQFF
NA	NA	TRBJ1-5	TRBV6-5	TGTGCCAGCAGGCCCGGACAGCGCAATCAGCCCCAGCATTTT	CASRPGQRNQPQHF
TRBD1	NA	TRBJ1-1	TRBV7-8	TGTGCCAGCAGCTTAGGGCAGGGGGCTGGAACTGAAGCTTTCTTT	CASSLGQGAGTEAFF
TRBD1	few	TRBJ2-7	TRBV4-3	TGCGCCAGCAGCCATACGACAGGGGGTAGCTCCTACGAGCAGTACTTC	CASSHTTGGSSYEQYF
NA	NA	TRBJ2-2	TRBV6-1	TGTGCCAGCAGTGGGATAGCGCCGGCGTGGGACACCGGGGAGCTGTTTTTT	CASSGIAPAWDTGELFF
NA	NA	TRBJ2-7	TRBV5-1	TGCGCCAGCAGCTTGTATCGAGGGGGCGAGCAGTACTTC	CASSLYRGGEQYF
NA	NA	TRBJ2-7	TRBV5-1	TGCGCCAGCAGCTTTACGGGGAGCTCCTACGAGCAGTACTTC	CASSFTGSSYEQYF
NA	NA	TRBJ1-1	TRBV5-1	TGCGCCAGCAGCCGGACCGGGGGGGCGCCGGGCACTGAAGCTTTCTTT	CASSRTGGAPGTEAFF
NA	NA	TRBJ2-6	TRBV5-6	TGTGCCAGCAGCCCCGATGCGGGGGCCAACGGCCTGACTTTC	CASSPDAGANGLTF
NA	NA	TRBJ2-7	TRBV18	TGTGCCAGCTCACCAATCCTACGACAGGCGGGCCACGAGCAGTACTTC	CASSPILRQAGHEQYF
NA	NA	TRBJ1-6	TRBV4-3	TGCGCCAGCAGCCCGCGGCTGTTAGATTCACCCCTCCACTTT	CASSPRLLDSPLHF
NA	NA	TRBJ2-1	TRBV7-9	TGTGCCAGCAGCGTCAGGGAGCAGTTCTTC	CASSVREQFF
TRBD1	once	TRBJ1-6	TRBV5-1	TGCGCCAGCCGAACCCGGACAGGGTTTATGACACCCCTCCACTTT	CASRTRTGFMTPLHF
TRBD1	few	TRBJ1-5	TRBV19	TGTGCCAGTAGTGAGGGTACAGGGGCTAGCAATCAGCCCCAGCATTTT	CASSEGTGASNQPQHF
NA	NA	TRBJ2-7	TRBV18	TGTGCCAGCTCACCCAAAACAGCTACCTACGAGCAGTACTTC	CASSPKTATYEQYF
NA	NA	TRBJ2-1	TRBV6-1	TGTGCCAGCACTTTGGGGGCACGTCATGAGCAGTTCTTC	CASTLGARHEQFF
NA	NA	TRBJ2-7	TRBV27	TGTGCCAGCAGTTTGTCCGGGTTCCTCTACGAGCAGTACTTC	CASSLSGFLYEQYF
TRBD1	once	TRBJ1-5	TRBV2	TGTGCCAGCAGTGAAGCGGGACAGGGGTGGAGACAGCCCCAGCATTTT	CASSEAGQGWRQPQHF
NA	NA	TRBJ2-7	TRBV4-1	TGCGCCAGCAGCCAAGTGGTTGTCGGGAGACAGGGTGCCCACGAGCAGTACTTC	CASSQVVVGRQGAHEQYF
NA	NA	TRBJ1-5	TRBV27	TGTGCCAGCAGTTTGGCAGGTTCAAATCAGCCCCAGCATTTT	CASSLAGSNQPQHF
NA	NA	TRBJ2-5	TRBV5-6	TGTGCCAGCAGCTTTACAGGGCTCCAAGAGACCCAGTACTTC	CASSFTGLQETQYF
NA	NA	TRBJ1-1	TRBV18	TGTGCCAGCTCACTTCTCTCGGACGGACAGCACACTGAAGCTTTCTTT	CASSLLSDGQHTEAFF
TRBD2	NA	TRBJ2-3	TRBV5-1	TGCGCCAGCAGCTTGGGGCTAGCGGGAATGGATACGCAGTATTTT	CASSLGLAGMDTQYF
NA	NA	TRBJ1-5	TRBV5-1	TGCGCCAGCAGCTTGGTTCCCGATCAGCCCCAGCATTTT	CASSLVPDQPQHF
TRBD2	NA	TRBJ2-3	TRBV4-2	TGTGCCAGCAGCCAAGGGGCACTAGCGGGAGCTGGTAGCACAGATACGCAGTATTTT	CASSQGALAGAGSTDTQYF
NA	few	TRBJ2-3	TRBV7-9	TGTTCCAGCAGCTTATTTCCCCCACGGGAAGAGGTTACAGATACGCAGTATTTT	CSSSLFPPREEVTDTQYF
TRBD1	NA	TRBJ1-1	TRBV29-1	TGCAGCGTTCAGGAGGGGGCGCGAGATGCTGAAGCTTTCTTT	CSVQEGARDAEAFF
NA	NA	TRBJ1-3	TRBV6-5	TGTGCCAGCAGTCGAGCGGGGGGAAACACCATATATTTT	CASSRAGGNTIYF
NA	few	TRBJ1-2	TRBV6-1	TGTGCCAGCAGGTTGGGGAATCAAGCGGATGGCTACACCTTC	CASRLGNQADGYTF
NA	NA	TRBJ2-7	TRBV18	TGTGCCAGCTCGCGGGACCGAACCAACTACGAGCAGTACTTC	CASSRDRTNYEQYF
TRBD1	NA	TRBJ1-5	TRBV15	TGTGCCACCAGCACCTGGAAACAGGGGACCAATCAGCCCCAGCATTTT	CATSTWKQGTNQPQHF
NA	NA	TRBJ2-1	TRBV21-1	TGTGCCAGCAGCAGGTTCCCTTCCGGGACTAGCTCCAACAATGAGCAGTTCTTC	CASSRFPSGTSSNNEQFF
NA	NA	TRBJ2-7	TRBV7-2	TGTGCCAGCAGCTCAAGTACCCTCATCGGCGAGCAGTACTTC	CASSSSTLIGEQYF
NA	NA	TRBJ2-7	TRBV9	TGTGCCAGCAGCGTAGAGGAAACTAGCATACGCGAGCAGTACTTC	CASSVEETSIREQYF
TRBD2	NA	TRBJ2-1	TRBV30	TGTGCCTGGAGTGTTCTGGGCGGGGGTGAGCAGTTCTTC	CAWSVLGGGEQFF
TRBD2	NA	TRBJ2-1	TRBV4-3	TGCGCCAGCAGCCAAGATCCTAGCGGGGGTTACAATGAGCAGTTCTTC	CASSQDPSGGYNEQFF
NA	NA	TRBJ2-2	TRBV6-5	TGTGCCAGCAGTTACGAGGCGGGTCCGAACACCGGGGAGCTGTTTTTT	CASSYEAGPNTGELFF